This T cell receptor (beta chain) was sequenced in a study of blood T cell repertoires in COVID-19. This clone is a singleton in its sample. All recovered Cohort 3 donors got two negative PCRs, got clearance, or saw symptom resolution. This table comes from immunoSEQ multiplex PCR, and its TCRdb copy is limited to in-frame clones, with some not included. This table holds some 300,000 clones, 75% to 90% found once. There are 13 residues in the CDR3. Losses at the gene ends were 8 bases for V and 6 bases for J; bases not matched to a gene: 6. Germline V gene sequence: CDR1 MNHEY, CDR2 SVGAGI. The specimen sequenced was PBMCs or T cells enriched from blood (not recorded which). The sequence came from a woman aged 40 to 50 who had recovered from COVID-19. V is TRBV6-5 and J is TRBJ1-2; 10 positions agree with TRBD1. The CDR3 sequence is CASWTGGLNGYTF. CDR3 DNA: TGTGCCAGCTGGACAGGGGGTCTAAATGGCTACACCTTC.